The T cell receptor beta chain described here comes from a study of T cells in localized non-small cell lung cancer. The data were produced by immunoSEQ multiplex PCR, yet TCRdb's version contains in-frame clones alone and is incomplete. The sample includes about 92,000 clones, approximately 91% of them seen just once. This clonotype was sampled from a woman aged 35 to 69 with stage II squamous cell lung carcinoma. The specimen comprised PBMCs, sampled before any cancer treatment.

The chain's CDR3 is CASVRVGFGYGYTF. The DNA for the CDR3 is TGTGCCAGCGTACGTGTGGGCTTCGGCTATGGCTACACCTTC. The V and J genes are TRBV6-1 and TRBJ1-2; no clear D gene. CDR3 length equals 14 residues. The germline V gene encodes CDR1 MNHNS and CDR2 SASEGT. Trimming stripped 8 bases from V and 4 bases from J, with 17 bases between.